Below, 24 T cell receptor beta chains from the same sample are listed, as sequenced in a study of cytomegalovirus exposure and HLA in healthy donors. PCR amplification relied on 60 Vbeta primers (plus 13 Jbeta primers). TCRdb keeps only in-frame clones here, not all; method: immunoSEQ multiplex PCR. This sample has around 140,000 clones, with roughly three quarters found just once. Material: PBMCs. These receptors all stem from a female donor in good health and CMV-seronegative.

The J gene is TRBJ1-1, the V gene TRBV7-9; 7 nucleotides line up with TRBD1. This CDR3 comprises 16 residues. Germline values: CDR1 SEHNR, CDR2 FQNEAQ (reference sequence). J gave up 3 bases and V 4 bases, and 11 bases lay outside the gene matches. Here the CDR3 reads CASSSSKGAMDTEAFF. Written as DNA, the CDR3 is TGTGCCAGCAGCTCTTCAAAGGGGGCCATGGACACTGAAGCTTTCTTT. Supplemented by reference TRBV7-9 and TRBJ1-1, the full variable domain reads DTGVSQNPRHKITKRGQNVTFRCDPISEHNRLYWYRQTLGQGPEFLTYFQNEAQLEKSRLLSDRFSAERPKGSFSTLEIQRTEQGDSAMYLCASSSSKGAMDTEAFFGQGTRLTVV.

This clone was counted a few times. The chain recombines TRBV6-5 with TRBJ2-7, with 8 bases identical to TRBD2. Germline loops: CDR1 MNHEY, CDR2 SVGAGI. The junction had 6 bases not matched to a gene; V was cut back by 6 bases and J by 2 bases. The CDR3 has 14 amino acids. The CDR3 sequence is CASRVSGSPYEQYF. CDR3 sequence (DNA): TGTGCCAGCAGGGTCAGCGGGAGTCCCTACGAGCAGTACTTC.

In this sample, this clone turned up a few times. This sequence joins TRBV7-9 and TRBJ1-1; D is uncertain. CDR3 length: 14 amino acids. Trimming took off 0 bases at V and 5 bases at J, with 10 bases between the two ends. Germline values: CDR1 SEHNR, CDR2 FQNEAQ (reference sequence). As DNA, the CDR3 is TGTGCCAGCAGCTTAGCGTATAGGAGGACTGAAGCTTTCTTT. Protein sequence: CASSLAYRRTEAFF.

As for this clone: An end of the junction does not agree with germline; a read error may underlie this. V is TRBV28 and J is TRBJ1-1, with D possibly being TRBD1 (5 bases). Germline V gene lookup returns CDR1 MDHEN and CDR2 SYDVKM. The CDR3 length is 14 residues. CDR3 sequence: CASRLSRGGTEAFF. CDR3 sequence (DNA): TGTGCCAGCAGATTATCTCGGGGGGGCACTGAAGCTTTCTTT.

This clone was detected a few times. The chain has TRBV10-3 and TRBJ1-6; D is possibly TRBD1 (5 bases). The CDR3 consists of 17 residues. Germline values: CDR1 ENHRY, CDR2 SYGVKD. Trimming removed 0 bases at V and 7 bases at J, with 16 bases between. The CDR3 DNA reads TGTGCCATCAGTGAGTCCGGGTTCCGTGCAGGGAATTCACCCCTCCACTTT. This sequence encodes CAISESGFRAGNSPLHF.

This chain connects TRBV6-5 to TRBJ2-7; 7 bases fit TRBD1. V lost 5 bases and J lost 6; bases outside the gene matches: 7. CDR1 MNHEY and CDR2 SVGAGI come from the germline V gene. The CDR3 consists of 13 residues. In nucleotides, the CDR3 is TGTGCCAGCAGTGACAGGGACGCCACCGAGCAGTACTTC. Its translation: CASSDRDATEQYF.

The chain recombines TRBV5-4 with TRBJ2-5, with TRBD2 matching 8 bases. With V trimmed by 4 bases and J by 4 bases, 9 bases remained unmatched. Germline V CDR1 and CDR2: SGHNT, YYREEE (reference sequence). The CDR3 length is 15 residues. The CDR3 DNA reads as TGTGCCAGCAGCCTAAGCGGGGGAAGGGGAGAGACCCAGTACTTC. Protein sequence: CASSLSGGRGETQYF.

The J gene is TRBJ2-7, the V gene TRBV27; possibly TRBD1 for D (5 bases). V lost 8 bases and J 0 bases, leaving 5 bases between the germline ends. The CDR3 sequence is 11 residues long. CDR1 and CDR2 (germline): MNHEY, SMNVEV (reference sequence). CDR3 sequence (DNA): TGTGCCAGCGGGGCCTCCTACGAGCAGTACTTC. This codes for CASGASYEQYF.

The V call is TRBV30, the J call TRBJ2-1, with 7 bases lining up with TRBD2. Germline assignment: CDR1 GTSNPN and CDR2 SVGIG (reference sequence). With V trimmed by 0 bases and J by 0 bases, 20 bases remained unmatched. The CDR3 spans 21 residues. This CDR3 is CAWSVTGWEGSGLVSYNEQFF. CDR3 coding DNA: TGTGCCTGGAGTGTAACCGGCTGGGAGGGGAGTGGATTAGTCTCCTACAATGAGCAGTTCTTC.

The gene calls are TRBV5-1 and TRBJ1-2; 7 bases match TRBD1. The CDR3 is made up of 14 amino acids. Germline V lookup: CDR1 SGHRS, CDR2 YFSETQ. The ends lost 7 bases at V and 2 bases at J; junction bases unmatched: 8. Here the CDR3 DNA reads TGCGCCAGCTACCCCACAGGGGCGAACTATGGCTACACCTTC. Protein product: CASYPTGANYGYTF. The full variable domain, its missing parts supplied by reference TRBV5-1 and TRBJ1-2, is KAGVTQTPRYLIKTRGQQVTLSCSPISGHRSVSWYQQTPGQGLQFLFEYFSETQRNKGNFPGRFSGRQFSNSRSEMNVSTLELGDSALYLCASYPTGANYGYTFGSGTRLTVV.

This clone was counted between two and nine times. The chain combines TRBV6-5 with TRBJ1-1; no clear D gene. The germline gives CDR1 MNHEY, CDR2 SVGAGI. The CDR3 runs to 15 residues. Trimming left V 6 bases short and J 1 base short, with 15 bases between. This chain's CDR3 is CASSPVGLTNTEAFF. The CDR3 DNA sequence: TGTGCCAGCAGCCCGGTTGGGCTAACGAACACTGAAGCTTTCTTT.

The chain is built from TRBV7-2 and TRBJ2-7; 8 nucleotides agree with TRBD1. This CDR3 region has 15 residues. After removal of 4 bases from V and 0 bases from J, the junction contained 5 bases not matched to a gene. Germline lookup yields CDR1 SGHTA and CDR2 FQGNSA. The CDR3 DNA reads as TGTGCCAGCAGCTCCGGGACAGGCCTCTCCTACGAGCAGTACTTC. It yields the protein CASSSGTGLSYEQYF. Together with reference TRBV7-2 and TRBJ2-7, the CDR3 gives the full variable domain: GAGVSQSPSNKVTEKGKDVELRCDPISGHTALYWYRQSLGQGLEFLIYFQGNSAPDKSGLPSDRFSAERTGGSVSTLTIQRTQQEDSAVYLCASSSGTGLSYEQYFGPGTRLTVT.

This sequence joins TRBV14 and TRBJ1-2, with 7 bases aligning to TRBD1. This CDR3 contains 13 residues. J gave up 7 bases and V 5 bases, and 7 bases lay outside the gene matches. Germline CDR1 is SGHDN and CDR2 is FVKESK. The CDR3 spells CASSTGTGAGYTF. Written as DNA, the CDR3 is TGTGCCAGCAGCACAGGAACAGGGGCTGGCTACACCTTC. The entire variable domain, with the rest obtained from reference TRBV14 and TRBJ1-2, is as follows: EAGVTQFPSHSVIEKGQTVTLRCDPISGHDNLYWYRRVMGKEIKFLLHFVKESKQDESGMPNNRFLAERTGGTYSTLKVQPAELEDSGVYFCASSTGTGAGYTFGSGTRLTVV.

The rearrangement links TRBV7-8 to TRBJ2-1, with no clear D. Trimming removed 1 base at V and 4 bases at J, with 14 bases between. CDR3 length: 16 amino acids. Germline V gene data show CDR1 as SGHVS and CDR2 as FQNEAQ. CDR3 nucleotide sequence: TGTGCCAGCAGCTTAGGGGCTCTCAGTATGTACAATGAGCAGTTCTTC. Translation: CASSLGALSMYNEQFF. The variable domain in full, with the rest retrieved from reference TRBV7-8 and TRBJ2-1, is GAGVSQSPRYKVAKRGQDVALRCDPISGHVSLFWYQQALGQGPEFLTYFQNEAQLDKSGLPSDRFFAERPEGSVSTLKIQRTQQEDSAVYLCASSLGALSMYNEQFFGPGTRLTVL.

Notes on this clone: Within the sample, other DNA sequences also encode this same CDR3. The chain recombines TRBV7-9 with TRBJ2-3; possible D gene TRBD2, 5 bases. Germline V lookup: CDR1 SEHNR, CDR2 FQNEAQ (reference sequence). Trimming removed 5 bases at V and 0 bases at J, with 12 bases between. The CDR3 is made up of 15 amino acids. CDR3 bases: TGTGCCAGCAGCCCCCCGGGGAGCAGCACAGATACGCAGTATTTT. This encodes CASSPPGSSTDTQYF.

The chain uses TRBV5-6 and TRBJ2-2, with 12 bases fitting TRBD1. J was trimmed by 7 bases and V by 5 bases; bases with no gene match: 12. CDR3 size: 17 residues. From germline, CDR1 is SGHDT and CDR2 YYEEEE. CDR3 sequence (DNA): TGTGCCAGCAGTAGAGGCACCGGGACAGGGGGCTACGGGGAGCTGTTTTTT. Its translation is CASSRGTGTGGYGELFF.

The chain recombines TRBV2 with TRBJ2-3; D is uncertain. V lost 5 bases and J 5 bases, leaving 11 bases between the germline ends. CDR3 size: 13 residues. CDR1 and CDR2 from the germline V gene are SNHLY and FYNNEI. The CDR3 is CASSPRPGDTQYF. CDR3 in DNA: TGTGCCAGCAGTCCCCGGCCAGGAGATACGCAGTATTTT. The full variable domain, with the rest looked up from reference TRBV2 and TRBJ2-3, is EPEVTQTPSHQVTQMGQEVILRCVPISNHLYFYWYRQILGQKVEFLVSFYNNEISEKSEIFDDQFSVERPDGSNFTLKIRSTKLEDSAMYFCASSPRPGDTQYFGPGTRLTVL.

This rearrangement joins TRBV9 to TRBJ1-4; 9 bases match TRBD1. This CDR3 spans 13 amino acids. CDR1 and CDR2 from the germline V gene are SGDLS and YYNGEE. V was clipped by 3 bases and J by 8 bases; unmatched bases: 2. CDR3 sequence reads: CASSGGQGEKLFF. CDR3 in DNA: TGTGCCAGCAGCGGAGGACAGGGGGAAAAACTGTTTTTT. Drawing the rest from reference TRBV9 and TRBJ1-4, the complete variable domain is DSGVTQTPKHLITATGQRVTLRCSPRSGDLSVYWYQQSLDQGLQFLIQYYNGEERAKGNILERFSAQQFPDLHSELNLSSLELGDSALYFCASSGGQGEKLFFGSGTQLSVL.

The rearrangement uses TRBV7-9 and TRBJ2-5; TRBD2 matches at 8 bases. Germline values: CDR1 SEHNR, CDR2 FQNEAQ (reference sequence). This CDR3 is 16 amino acids long. The V segment lost 5 bases and the J segment 5 bases; nucleotides outside the gene matches: 13. The CDR3 DNA sequence: TGTGCCAGCAGCCCCGTCCTACAGGGCGGGGGGGAGACCCAGTACTTC. Translated, it gives CASSPVLQGGGETQYF.

The chain recombines TRBV27 with TRBJ1-2, with D maybe TRBD1 (5 bases). V shed 10 bases and J shed 4 bases, with 16 bases lying between them. CDR1 and CDR2 (germline): MNHEY, SMNVEV (reference sequence). There are 13 residues in the CDR3. The CDR3 region is CAITQGRTYGYTF. The CDR3 DNA reads TGTGCCATCACTCAGGGAAGGACCTATGGCTACACCTTC.

This chain connects TRBV29-1 to TRBJ1-5; possibly TRBD1 for D (5 bases). Trimming left V 4 bases short and J 7 bases short, with 17 bases between. CDR1 is SQVTM and CDR2 is ANQGSEA in the germline V gene. CDR3 size: 14 residues. CDR3 bases: TGCAGCGTTGTTCCCTCGGGGGTCGGGCAGCCCCAGCATTTT. It yields the protein CSVVPSGVGQPQHF.

The chain combines TRBV6-1 with TRBJ1-6; D ambiguous. This CDR3 region has 14 residues. Germline lookup yields CDR1 MNHNS and CDR2 SASEGT. V shed 2 bases and J shed 4 bases, with 6 bases lying between them. CDR3 bases: TGTGCCAGCAGTGAACTACGGTATAATTCACCCCTCCACTTT. It encodes CASSELRYNSPLHF.

The chain has TRBV16 and TRBJ2-7; D is uncertain. Trimming cost V 4 bases and J 2 bases, with 9 bases left between them. Germline V lookup: CDR1 KGHSY, CDR2 FQNENV. CDR3 length: 13 amino acids. The CDR3 bases are TGTGCCAGCAGCCTGACACGAGCCTACGAGCAGTACTTC. Its translation: CASSLTRAYEQYF.

This chain connects TRBV5-1 to TRBJ2-7; unclear D gene. The germline V gene has CDR1 SGHRS and CDR2 YFSETQ. V dropped 4 bases and J dropped 7 bases, with 15 bases sitting between them. The CDR3 contains 13 residues. CDR3 sequence (DNA): TGCGCCAGCAGCGCTGCCCCGGGTTGGGAGCAGTACTTC. This codes for CASSAAPGWEQYF.